A single sample gave rise to the 28 T cell receptor beta chains below, sequenced in a study of cytomegalovirus exposure and HLA in healthy donors (dated by TCRdb to about 2017). Receptor amplification or capture employed the immunoSEQ multiplex PCR assay. The multiplex PCR relied on a mix of 60 forward primers for TCR Vbeta segments and 13 reverse primers for TCR Jbeta segments. The source is immuneACCESS, and TCRdb retained only in-frame sequences with V and J called. Part of the clones is not carried over; for the studies checked, unresolved V genes explain less than half of this, and the remainder is unexplained. In this sample the table shows about 150,000 clones, less than 85% of which occur a single time. The ten largest clones represent more than 6.5% of the sample. Sequencing was performed on PBMCs. The receptor set was obtained from a woman aged 50 to 60 in good health and CMV-seropositive.

The chain links TRBV27 to TRBJ1-2; D ambiguous. V shed 4 bases and J shed 0 bases, with 9 bases lying between them. The CDR3 has 14 amino acids. Germline assignment: CDR1 MNHEY and CDR2 SMNVEV (reference sequence). Here the CDR3 reads CASSSTRTNYGYTF. The CDR3, as DNA: TGTGCCAGCAGTTCCACGAGGACTAACTATGGCTACACCTTC.

V usage is TRBV5-1 and J usage is TRBJ2-7; tentatively, D is TRBD1 (5 bases). Trimming removed 5 bases from V and 7 bases from J, with 16 bases in between. CDR3 length: 13 amino acids. Germline V gives CDR1 SGHRS, CDR2 YFSETQ. The DNA of the CDR3 is TGCGCCAGCAGAGGGGAAGGGGTCGGTGAGCAGTACTTC. It yields the protein CASRGEGVGEQYF.

The gene calls are TRBV4-1 and TRBJ2-7; possibly TRBD2 for D (5 bases). Per the germline V gene, CDR1 is MGHRA and CDR2 is YSYEKL. The CDR3 is 13 amino acids. V lost 4 bases, J lost 6 bases, and 13 bases lay in between. As DNA, the CDR3 is TGCGCCAGCAGCCTAGACGGGATTTCCGAGCAGTACTTC. Protein product: CASSLDGISEQYF.

V and J are TRBV27 and TRBJ2-1, with 7 bases lining up with TRBD2. Looked up from germline, CDR1 is MNHEY and CDR2 is SMNVEV (reference sequence). The ends lost 2 bases at V and 7 bases at J; junction bases unmatched: 14. The length of the CDR3 is 17 residues. The CDR3: CASSLTAGGGRINEQFF. Here the CDR3 DNA reads TGTGCCAGCAGTTTAACTGCTGGCGGGGGACGTATAAATGAGCAGTTCTTC.

CDR3 DNA: TGTGCCAGCAGACGGGCAGGGCGCGGTGCACCCCTCCACTTT. Its protein product is CASRRAGRGAPLHF. The chain carries TRBV27 and TRBJ1-6; D perhaps matches TRBD1 (5 bases). The CDR3 length is 14 residues. V was pared by 6 bases and J by 11 bases, with 17 bases between. The germline V gene encodes CDR1 MNHEY and CDR2 SMNVEV (reference sequence).

With respect to this clone: Other DNA variants within this sample encode the same CDR3. V is TRBV5-1 and J is TRBJ1-1; maybe TRBD1 (5 bases). Trimming left V 0 bases short and J 5 bases short, with 8 bases between. The CDR3 is 13 residues long. CDR1 is SGHRS, CDR2 YFSETQ, per germline. The CDR3 coding sequence is TGCGCCAGCAGCTTGGCGGGGGTAACTGAAGCTTTCTTT. It translates to CASSLAGVTEAFF.

The V and J genes are TRBV6-1 and TRBJ1-1, with 10 bases aligning to TRBD1. The CDR3 loop spans 15 amino acids. The V and J ends lost 8 bases and 1 base, in that order; junction bases with no gene match: 7. The germline V gene has CDR1 MNHNS and CDR2 SASEGT. The CDR3 DNA is TGTGCCAGCGGGAGGACAGGGGGACAGAACACTGAAGCTTTCTTT. Translating it yields CASGRTGGQNTEAFF.

This chain connects TRBV5-6 to TRBJ2-1; D unclear. From germline, CDR1 is SGHDT and CDR2 YYEEEE. The CDR3 sequence is 12 residues long. The germline V and J ends were trimmed by 4 bases and 16 bases, with 18 bases remaining between them. In DNA form, the CDR3 reads TGTGCCAGCAGCACCCAGACTCAGAGAAACTTCTTC. It yields the protein CASSTQTQRNFF.

V is TRBV6-5 and J is TRBJ2-5, with no clear D. The CDR3 is 15 amino acids. The ends were cut back, 2 bases at V and 5 bases at J, with 15 bases in the middle. Germline assignment: CDR1 MNHEY and CDR2 SVGAGI. The CDR3 nucleotides read TGTGCCAGCAGTTACGGAACTTCGAGACTGGAGACCCAGTACTTC. Translation: CASSYGTSRLETQYF.

The chain has TRBV14 and TRBJ2-7; 7 positions agree with TRBD1. This CDR3 contains 13 residues. Trimming removed 4 bases from V and 7 bases from J; junction bases left unmatched: 7. Germline V CDR1 and CDR2: SGHDN, FVKESK. The CDR3 nucleotides are TGTGCCAGCAGCCCCCGTACCAGGGGGGAGCAGTACTTC. It codes for CASSPRTRGEQYF.

In this sample, this clone turned up a few times. V is TRBV6-6 and J is TRBJ2-3, with 10 bases that match TRBD2. The CDR3 loop spans 13 amino acids. CDR1 is MNHNY and CDR2 is SVGAGI in the germline V gene (reference sequence). V shed 8 bases, J shed 5 bases, and the junction held 4 bases outside the gene matches. This chain's CDR3 is CASAAGGLDTQYF. The CDR3, as DNA: TGTGCCAGCGCAGCGGGGGGGCTAGATACGCAGTATTTT.

The chain has TRBV18 and TRBJ2-1; 9 positions agree with TRBD2. J was trimmed by 9 bases and V by 8 bases; bases with no gene match: 11. The CDR3 is 14 residues long. Germline V lookup: CDR1 KGHSH, CDR2 LQKENI. CDR3: CASHQAGGPGEQFF. The CDR3 DNA is TGTGCCAGCCACCAGGCGGGGGGGCCCGGTGAGCAGTTCTTC. Filled out from reference TRBV18 and TRBJ2-1, the complete variable domain reads NAGVMQNPRHLVRRRGQEARLRCSPMKGHSHVYWYRQLPEEGLKFMVYLQKENIIDESGMPKERFSAEFPKEGPSILRIQQVVRGDSAAYFCASHQAGGPGEQFFGPGTRLTVL.

V gene TRBV6-1 combines with J gene TRBJ1-2; 7 bases fit TRBD1. From germline, CDR1 is MNHNS and CDR2 SASEGT. The CDR3 extends over 13 amino acids. V shed 10 bases and J 2 bases; nucleotides not matched to a gene: 7. CDR3 in DNA: TGTGCCACCCGAGGACAGGAAAACTATGGCTACACCTTC. This gives the protein CATRGQENYGYTF.

The chain joins TRBV7-8 to TRBJ2-7, with D tentatively TRBD1 (5 bases). Trimming pared 3 bases from V and 4 bases from J, leaving 13 bases between. There are 14 residues in the CDR3. CDR1 is SGHVS, CDR2 FQNEAQ, per germline. The CDR3 DNA follows: TGTGCCAGCAGCTTCGGCAGGGCCCCTTACGAGCAGTACTTC. As protein: CASSFGRAPYEQYF.

The chain joins TRBV9 to TRBJ2-7; TRBD1 aligns across 8 bases. This CDR3 has 15 residues. With V trimmed by 8 bases and J by 4 bases, 14 bases remained unmatched. Germline values: CDR1 SGDLS, CDR2 YYNGEE. CDR3 nucleotides: TGTGCCAGTTCCCCAGACAGGGGATCTTTGTACGAGCAGTACTTC. Translated, it gives CASSPDRGSLYEQYF.

V and J are TRBV5-1 and TRBJ1-4, with a possible D match to TRBD1 (6 bases). This CDR3 spans 15 amino acids. CDR1 is SGHRS, CDR2 YFSETQ, per germline. With 0 bases removed from V and 7 bases from J, the gap between germline ends came to 13 bases. This CDR3 is CASSLGTGNGEKLFF. The CDR3 DNA is TGCGCCAGCAGCTTGGGTACAGGGAACGGTGAAAAACTGTTTTTT.

This chain connects TRBV10-3 to TRBJ1-2, with 9 bases lining up with TRBD1. The CDR3 has 14 residues. V lost 10 bases to trimming and J lost 5 bases; unmatched junction nucleotides: 11. Germline CDR1 reads ENHRY; CDR2 reads SYGVKD. The CDR3 is CATRPGGTGYGYTF. The CDR3 nucleotides read TGTGCCACTCGACCAGGGGGGACAGGGTATGGCTACACCTTC.

The V call is TRBV29-1, the J call TRBJ2-7; 7 nucleotides match TRBD1. The CDR3 has 13 residues. J lost 4 bases, V lost 6 bases, and 9 bases had no gene match. Germline loops: CDR1 SQVTM, CDR2 ANQGSEA. Here the CDR3 DNA reads TGCAGCGTCGTGAGCCTACAGGGGTACGAGCAGTACTTC. Translated, it gives CSVVSLQGYEQYF.

The rearrangement links TRBV19 to TRBJ2-7; 7 positions match TRBD1. Per the germline V gene, CDR1 is LNHDA and CDR2 is SQIVND (reference sequence). The V gene end was trimmed by 3 bases and the J gene end by 0 bases; junction bases not matched to a gene: 8. The CDR3 has 16 residues. The CDR3 nucleotides read TGTGCCAGTAGTATCTCGTATCGGGACAGCTCCTACGAGCAGTACTTC. Residues: CASSISYRDSSYEQYF.

About this clone itself: Within the sample, other DNA sequences also encode this same CDR3. The chain recombines TRBV18 with TRBJ2-1; 8 bases align to TRBD2. Trimming at V came to 2 bases and at J to 6 bases, leaving 0 bases not matched to a gene. Germline CDR1 is KGHSH and CDR2 is LQKENI. The CDR3 contains 13 residues. The CDR3 protein is CASSPAGGNEQFF. CDR3 bases: TGTGCCAGCTCACCAGCGGGGGGCAATGAGCAGTTCTTC.

This sequence joins TRBV21-1 and TRBJ1-4; no check of the table's D call, TRBD1, against the DNA was made. TRBV21-1 is described as a pseudogene. The CDR3 is 16 amino acids. The CDR3, as DNA: TGTGCCAGCAGCATCTGTAGGGGCTGCCTTAATGAAAAACTGTTTTTT. This encodes CASSICRGCLNEKLFF.

The chain has TRBV6-5 and TRBJ2-3, with TRBD2 matching 7 bases. The CDR3 totals 15 residues. CDR1 and CDR2 from the germline V gene are MNHEY and SVGAGI. V was pared by 2 bases and J by 4 bases, with 6 bases of the junction left unmatched. The CDR3 DNA follows: TGTGCCAGCAGTTACCACCGGCGGGGGTCAGATACGCAGTATTTT. It codes for CASSYHRRGSDTQYF.

This sequence joins TRBV5-1 and TRBJ1-3; D is undetermined. V lost 1 base and J 4 bases, leaving 12 bases between the germline ends. The CDR3 length is 15 residues. Per the germline V gene, CDR1 is SGHRS and CDR2 is YFSETQ. The CDR3 here is CASSLRGASGNTIYF. The CDR3, as DNA: TGCGCCAGCAGCTTGAGAGGCGCGTCCGGAAACACCATATATTTT.

The table lists this clone with a count of one. The rearrangement joins TRBV7-9 to TRBJ2-7; D ambiguous. Germline assignment: CDR1 SEHNR and CDR2 FQNEAQ (reference sequence). Deletions cut 7 bases from V and 2 bases from J, with 9 bases between. This CDR3 contains 12 residues. The CDR3 DNA is TGTGCCAGCACCACTCTGACCTACGAGCAGTACTTC. Its protein is CASTTLTYEQYF.

The chain joins TRBV7-3 to TRBJ2-3; 13 bases map to TRBD2. Germline CDR1 SGHTA, CDR2 FQGTGA. V gave up 5 bases and J gave up 3 bases; unmatched junction bases: 5. This CDR3 has 16 amino acids. In DNA, the CDR3 is TGTGCCAGCAGCGGTACTAGCGGGGGGGGGACAGATACGCAGTATTTT. It is translated as CASSGTSGGGTDTQYF.

The chain carries TRBV5-1 and TRBJ2-2; 9 nucleotides agree with TRBD2. Germline V gene data show CDR1 as SGHRS and CDR2 as YFSETQ. The length of the CDR3 is 15 residues. The V gene end was trimmed by 7 bases and the J gene end by 4 bases; junction bases not matched to a gene: 8. This chain's CDR3 is CASAGGRGPTGELFF. CDR3 nucleotide sequence: TGCGCCAGCGCGGGAGGGAGGGGACCCACCGGGGAGCTGTTTTTT. Full variable domain (outside the CDR3, taken from reference TRBV5-1 and TRBJ2-2): KAGVTQTPRYLIKTRGQQVTLSCSPISGHRSVSWYQQTPGQGLQFLFEYFSETQRNKGNFPGRFSGRQFSNSRSEMNVSTLELGDSALYLCASAGGRGPTGELFFGEGSRLTVL.

The chain combines TRBV7-2 with TRBJ2-7; possibly TRBD2 for D (6 bases). Germline lookup yields CDR1 SGHTA and CDR2 FQGNSA. The CDR3 loop spans 14 amino acids. V was trimmed by 6 bases and J by 4 bases, leaving 16 bases between them. The CDR3 nucleotides read TGTGCCAGCAGACGAGACGCGGGGTCATACGAGCAGTACTTC. Translated: CASRRDAGSYEQYF.

CDR3 nucleotides: TGTGCCAGCAGTTTGGAGGGGGGGCCGACAGATACGCAGTATTTT. Translated, it gives CASSLEGGPTDTQYF. The chain is built from TRBV27 and TRBJ2-3; TRBD2 might be the D (7 bases). The CDR3 spans 15 residues. Germline CDR1 and CDR2: MNHEY and SMNVEV (reference sequence). V was shortened by 3 bases and J by 3 bases, with 13 bases between the two germline ends.